The present T cell receptor beta chain was sequenced within a study of OX40 agonist ivuxolimab in advanced cancers. Whole-study context: Patients were 82.7% male with ages roughly 20 to 80, mean about 60.

V was pared by 1 base and J by 4 bases, with 13 bases between. The CDR3 is 15 amino acids. Germline V CDR1 and CDR2: LGHNA, YSLEER. As for this clone: Its antigen is undetermined.

This table comes from immunoSEQ multiplex PCR, and its TCRdb copy is limited to in-frame clones, with some not included. The sample holds approximately 35,000 clones; 92% are singletons and the top ten take 30% to 40%. Study-wide points: Expanded peripheral T-cell antigen specificity went undetermined. There were, on average, more expanded clones in CD8+ T cells than in CD4+.

This clonotype was sampled from an adult with an advanced solid tumor such as melanoma, head and neck, liver or kidney cancer. The source material was CD4+ or CD8+ T cells sorted from blood, sampled in a trial of the OX40 agonist ivuxolimab. This rearrangement joins TRBV4-3 to TRBJ1-2; no clear D gene. The CDR3 DNA reads TGCGCCAGCAGCCAAGGCCCCGCCTTCCCCTATGGCTACACCTTC. It translates to CASSQGPAFPYGYTF.